This T cell receptor (beta chain) comes out of a study of Graves' ophthalmopathy and Graves' hyperthyroidism. Study details: Over 18 months of follow-up, stable hyperthyroidism required that no ophthalmopathy appear. The study's findings and limits: In separating ophthalmopathy from stable hyperthyroidism, a 13-signature model achieved 87.88% sensitivity and around 80% specificity.

Hyperthyroidism patients were newly diagnosed, under 2 months' duration, aged 18 to 65. RNA transcripts yielded amplified TCR beta CDR3 regions. RT-PCR was first run with HTBI primers, then multiplex PCR in a second round. TCRdb re-called the multiplex PCR reads with MiXCR, one entry per CDR3 protein. The table has some 1.1 million distinct CDR3 sequences, about 35% seen once. V was clipped by 2 bases and J by 4 bases; unmatched bases: 4. Germline CDR1 is SNHLY and CDR2 is FYNNEI. The CDR3 covers 14 residues. For this clonotype: The antigen remains undetermined.

The sample was peripheral blood or thyroid tissue (not recorded which). The receptor was isolated from an adult man with Graves' hyperthyroidism. The chain employs TRBV2 and TRBJ2-5, with 7 bases aligning to TRBD2. DNA of the CDR3: TGTGCCAGCAGTGAAAGACTAGCTGCAGAGACCCAGTACTTC. Its protein product is CASSERLAAETQYF.